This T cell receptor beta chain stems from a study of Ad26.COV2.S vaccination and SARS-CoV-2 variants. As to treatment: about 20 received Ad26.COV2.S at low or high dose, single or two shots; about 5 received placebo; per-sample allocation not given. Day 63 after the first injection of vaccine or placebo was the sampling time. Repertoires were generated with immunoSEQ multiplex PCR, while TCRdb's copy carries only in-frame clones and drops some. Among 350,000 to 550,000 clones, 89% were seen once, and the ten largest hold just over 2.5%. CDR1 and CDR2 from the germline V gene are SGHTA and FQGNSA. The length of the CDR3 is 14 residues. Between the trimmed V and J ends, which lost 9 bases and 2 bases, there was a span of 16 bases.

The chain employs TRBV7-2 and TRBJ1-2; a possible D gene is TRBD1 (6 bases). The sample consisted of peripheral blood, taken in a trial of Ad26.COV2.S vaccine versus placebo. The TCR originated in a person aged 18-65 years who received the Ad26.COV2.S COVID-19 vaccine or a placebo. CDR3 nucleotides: TGTGCCAGTCTCCCGCAAGGGGGGAACTATGGCTACACCTTC. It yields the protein CASLPQGGNYGYTF.